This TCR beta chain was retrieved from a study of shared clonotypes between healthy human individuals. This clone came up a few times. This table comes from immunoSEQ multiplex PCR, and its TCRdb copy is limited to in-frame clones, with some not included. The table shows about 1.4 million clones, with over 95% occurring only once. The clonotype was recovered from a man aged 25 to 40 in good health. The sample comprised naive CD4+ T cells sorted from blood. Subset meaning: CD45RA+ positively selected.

The chain's CDR3 is CASSLFDRDSHGYTF. CDR3 DNA sequence: TGCGCCAGCAGCTTGTTCGATAGGGACTCCCATGGCTACACCTTC. The chain has TRBV5-1 and TRBJ1-2; D is possibly TRBD1 (5 bases). CDR1 is SGHRS and CDR2 is YFSETQ in the germline V gene. V lost 1 base, J lost 6 bases, and 16 bases lay in between. There are 15 residues in the CDR3. The variable domain in full, with the rest retrieved from reference TRBV5-1 and TRBJ1-2, is KAGVTQTPRYLIKTRGQQVTLSCSPISGHRSVSWYQQTPGQGLQFLFEYFSETQRNKGNFPGRFSGRQFSNSRSEMNVSTLELGDSALYLCASSLFDRDSHGYTFGSGTRLTVV.